In this sample, the clone carrying this T cell receptor beta chain turned up many times. What it binds is not known. This entry comes from a study of neurological immune-mediated disorders. Study results and limitations: There were no CDR3 amino acid sequences shared by expanded clones across subjects, a result suggesting private repertoires in all groups. None of the features examined (clinical or MRI) was associated with the multiple sclerosis repertoire cluster.

cDNA synthesis was performed by 5'RACE with 10-nucleotide random UMIs. One entry per CDR3 protein, called by TCRdb with MiXCR from the 5' RACE reads. This sample has 50,000 to 60,000 distinct CDR3 sequences, with about 4.2% found just once. Sorted libraries drew on some 1 million CD4+ or CD8+ T cells. The V gene's germline CDR1 is DFQATT and CDR2 SNEGSKA (reference sequence). The germline V and J ends were trimmed by 0 bases and 2 bases, with 15 bases remaining between them. This CDR3 region has 16 residues. This sequence originates from a woman between 40 and 55 years old with multiple sclerosis. The rearrangement links TRBV20-1 to TRBJ2-3; D possibly uses TRBD1 or TRBD2 (5 bases each). The sample taken for sequencing was CD4+ T cells from blood. This CDR3 is CSARDEFGGLTDTQYF. The DNA of the CDR3 is TGCAGTGCTAGAGATGAATTTGGGGGTCTCACAGATACGCAGTATTTT.